A selection of T cell receptor beta chains follows, all from one sample in a study of blood T cell repertoires in COVID-19. Repertoires were generated with immunoSEQ multiplex PCR, while TCRdb's copy carries only in-frame clones and drops some. The sample has 140,000 to 150,000 clones; 70% to 90% are singletons. Sequencing was performed on peripheral blood. The receptors stem from a woman aged 45-60 years with acute or convalescent COVID-19. Each CDR3 is given with its conserved first and last residue. The D gene is left open where the match is weak. Clone size, where shown, is once, few, many, or a class for clones that have expanded.

TRBJ1-2 | NA | NA | TRBV3-1/TRBV3-2 | CASSQGRIGLYGYTF | TGTGCCAGCAGCCAGGGGAGGATCGGGCTCTATGGCTACACCTTC
TRBJ1-4 | few | NA | TRBV5-1 | CASRQGGLTNEKLFF | TGCGCCAGCAGACAGGGTGGCTTGACTAATGAAAAACTGTTTTTT
TRBJ2-7 | NA | TRBD1 | TRBV2 | CASSANRDRAYEQYF | TGTGCCAGCAGTGCAAACCGGGACAGGGCTTACGAGCAGTACTTC
TRBJ2-2 | NA | TRBD2 | TRBV3-1/TRBV3-2 | CASSPAGSGGNGRAGELFF | TGTGCCAGCAGCCCCGCGGGAAGCGGGGGGAACGGGCGCGCCGGGGAGCTGTTTTTT
TRBJ2-7 | once | TRBD2 | TRBV9 | CASSPAGGGPYEQYF | TGTGCCAGCAGCCCCGCGGGGGGGGGCCCCTACGAGCAGTACTTC
TRBJ2-7 | NA | TRBD1 | TRBV7-6 | CASSWEPTGGNYEQYF | TGTGCCAGCAGCTGGGAGCCGACAGGGGGAAACTACGAGCAGTACTTC
TRBJ1-1 | NA | NA | TRBV9 | CASSPKRETNTEAFF | TGTGCCAGCAGCCCCAAGCGGGAGACGAACACTGAAGCTTTCTTT
TRBJ2-7 | NA | TRBD1 | TRBV5-5 | CASSWGQGAYEQYF | TGTGCCAGCAGCTGGGGACAGGGGGCCTACGAGCAGTACTTC
TRBJ1-2 | once | NA | TRBV18 | CASHARSTSNYGYTF | TGTGCCAGCCACGCAAGAAGTACATCTAACTATGGCTACACCTTC
TRBJ1-2 | NA | NA | TRBV12-3/TRBV12-4 | CASTQALNGYTF | TGTGCCAGCACACAGGCCCTGAACGGCTACACCTTC
TRBJ2-5 | NA | TRBD2 | TRBV9 | CASRGTSKETQYF | TGTGCCAGCAGAGGGACTAGTAAAGAGACCCAGTACTTC
TRBJ2-5 | NA | TRBD1 | TRBV3-1/TRBV3-2 | CASSVDRMTQYF | TGTGCCAGCAGCGTGGACAGGATGACCCAGTACTTC
TRBJ2-3 | NA | TRBD1 | TRBV7-9 | CASSTDRGKLDTQYF | TGTGCCAGCAGCACAGACAGGGGGAAGCTAGATACGCAGTATTTT
TRBJ2-5 | NA | TRBD2 | TRBV18 | CASSPPERGGRGETQYF | TGTGCCAGCTCACCACCCGAGCGGGGGGGCCGGGGAGAGACCCAGTACTTC
TRBJ2-3 | NA | NA | TRBV5-6 | CASRIRGAGDTQYF | TGTGCCAGCAGGATTCGGGGGGCTGGGGATACGCAGTATTTT
TRBJ2-5 | NA | TRBD2 | TRBV6-5 | CASSPPGGETQYF | TGTGCCAGCAGTCCCCCCGGGGGGGAGACCCAGTACTTC
TRBJ1-4 | NA | NA | TRBV6-5 | CASSYNFAGPEKLFF | TGTGCCAGCAGTTATAATTTTGCTGGGCCTGAAAAACTGTTTTTT
TRBJ2-3 | once | TRBD2 | TRBV6-2/TRBV6-3 | CASSLAGGPGPDTQYF | TGTGCCAGCAGTTTAGCGGGGGGGCCAGGCCCTGATACGCAGTATTTT
TRBJ2-3 | NA | TRBD1 | TRBV7-9 | CASSGRDSGTDTQYF | TGTGCCAGCAGCGGCCGGGACAGCGGCACAGATACGCAGTATTTT
TRBJ1-1 | NA | NA | TRBV29-1 | CSVGVRVNTEAFF | TGCAGCGTTGGAGTCCGTGTGAACACTGAAGCTTTCTTT
TRBJ1-1 | NA | NA | TRBV20-1 | CSASRYTEAFF | TGCAGTGCTAGCAGGTACACTGAAGCTTTCTTT
TRBJ2-3 | NA | NA | TRBV6-4 | CASSDGKGGPPDTQYF | TGTGCCAGCAGTGACGGGAAGGGCGGGCCCCCAGATACGCAGTATTTT
TRBJ1-2 | NA | TRBD1 | TRBV6-5 | CASSLDRGALDGYTF | TGTGCCAGCAGCCTGGACAGGGGAGCTTTGGATGGCTACACCTTC
TRBJ2-1 | NA | TRBD1 | TRBV7-3 | CASSLNYRGHYNEQFF | TGTGCCAGCAGCTTAAACTACAGGGGGCATTACAATGAGCAGTTCTTC
TRBJ1-4 | NA | TRBD1 | TRBV27 | CASSRDRVGGEKLFF | TGTGCCAGCAGTCGCGACAGGGTAGGTGGTGAAAAACTGTTTTTT
TRBJ2-7 | NA | TRBD2 | TRBV27 | CASSLGGGASYEQYF | TGTGCCAGCAGTTTAGGCGGGGGGGCATCATACGAGCAGTACTTC
TRBJ2-7 | NA | NA | TRBV7-7 | CASSLVPSREVASYEQYF | TGTGCCAGCAGCTTAGTGCCCTCCAGGGAAGTTGCCTCCTACGAGCAGTACTTC
TRBJ2-7 | NA | NA | TRBV7-8 | CASSQSNYEQYF | TGTGCCAGCAGCCAATCTAATTACGAGCAGTACTTC
TRBJ2-1 | NA | TRBD1 | TRBV6-5 | CASSYSTGSYNEQFF | TGTGCCAGCAGTTACTCGACAGGGTCGTACAATGAGCAGTTCTTC
TRBJ1-2 | NA | NA | TRBV24-1 | CATSDPTGYYGYTF | TGTGCCACCAGTGATCCGACAGGATACTATGGCTACACCTTC
TRBJ2-5 | NA | NA | TRBV25-1 | CASSVSQETQYF | TGTGCCAGCAGTGTGAGTCAAGAGACCCAGTACTTC
TRBJ2-1 | NA | TRBD1 | TRBV28 | CASLNSGTGGSEQFF | TGTGCCAGCTTGAACTCCGGGACAGGGGGCAGTGAGCAGTTCTTC
TRBJ1-5 | NA | TRBD1 | TRBV3-1/TRBV3-2 | CASSQEGTGGNQPQHF | TGTGCCAGCAGCCAAGAAGGGACAGGGGGCAATCAGCCCCAGCATTTT
TRBJ1-1 | NA | TRBD1 | TRBV7-8 | CASSTMGQTNTEAFF | TGTGCCAGCAGCACGATGGGACAGACGAACACTGAAGCTTTCTTT
TRBJ1-2 | NA | TRBD1 | TRBV6-5 | CASNRDRGGLYGYTF | TGTGCCAGCAACCGGGACAGGGGAGGGTTATATGGCTACACCTTC
TRBJ1-3 | NA | NA | TRBV6-2/TRBV6-3 | CASSPGSRSSGNTIYF | TGTGCCAGCAGCCCCGGGAGCCGAAGCTCTGGAAACACCATATATTTT
TRBJ1-5 | NA | TRBD1 | TRBV6-6 | CASSLTGGAGGQPQHF | TGTGCCAGCAGCTTGACAGGGGGCGCAGGGGGTCAGCCCCAGCATTTT
TRBJ2-1 | NA | TRBD1 | TRBV5-1 | CASSGGTGRGNEQFF | TGCGCCAGCAGCGGGGGGACAGGGCGAGGCAATGAGCAGTTCTTC
TRBJ1-4 | once | NA | TRBV29-1 | CSVEVENGEKLFF | TGCAGCGTTGAGGTTGAGAATGGTGAAAAACTGTTTTTT
TRBJ1-6 | NA | TRBD1 | TRBV18 | CASSLGTENSPLHF | TGTGCCAGCTCACTCGGGACAGAGAATTCACCCCTCCACTTT
TRBJ2-1 | NA | TRBD2 | TRBV5-4 | CASSSRAGANNEQFF | TGTGCCAGCAGCTCCAGAGCGGGGGCCAACAATGAGCAGTTCTTC
TRBJ1-6 | once | NA | TRBV3-1/TRBV3-2 | CASSNTGTGSPLHF | TGTGCCAGCAGCAATACAGGGACGGGGTCACCCCTCCACTTT